A selection of T cell receptor beta chains follows, all from one sample in a study of Ad26.COV2.S vaccination and SARS-CoV-2 variants. Profiled with immunoSEQ multiplex PCR; TCRdb holds only in-frame clones, not every one. The sample carries roughly 330,000 clones, roughly 90% recorded once. The input for sequencing was peripheral blood, taken in a trial of Ad26.COV2.S vaccine versus placebo. These receptors were collected from a person between 18 and 60 years old who received the Ad26.COV2.S COVID-19 vaccine or a placebo. Both conserved end residues are part of each CDR3. Each record gives: clone size, J gene, V gene, D gene, CDR3 protein, CDR3 DNA. D genes are given only for firm matches. Rows may omit the clone size; those that give it use once, few, many or a size class.

clone size: -
J gene: TRBJ1-1
V gene: TRBV6-6
D gene: -
CDR3 protein: CASSYRGNTEAFF
CDR3 DNA: TGTGCCAGCAGTTACCGAGGTAACACTGAAGCTTTCTTT

clone size: -
J gene: TRBJ1-1
V gene: TRBV11-2
D gene: -
CDR3 protein: CASSLMGGVLRPQSTEAFF
CDR3 DNA: TGTGCCAGCAGCTTAATGGGGGGGGTTTTGAGGCCTCAGAGCACTGAAGCTTTCTTT

clone size: -
J gene: TRBJ2-7
V gene: TRBV14
D gene: TRBD1
CDR3 protein: CASSSARQGTSSYEQYF
CDR3 DNA: TGTGCCAGCAGCTCAGCCCGACAGGGTACTAGCTCCTACGAGCAGTACTTC

clone size: -
J gene: TRBJ1-2
V gene: TRBV6-5
D gene: -
CDR3 protein: CATSVHQEALYGYTF
CDR3 DNA: TGTGCCACCTCAGTACACCAAGAGGCCCTCTATGGCTACACCTTC

clone size: once
J gene: TRBJ1-2
V gene: TRBV19
D gene: -
CDR3 protein: CASSIGGANYGYTF
CDR3 DNA: TGTGCCAGTAGTATCGGAGGGGCTAACTATGGCTACACCTTC

clone size: -
J gene: TRBJ2-1
V gene: TRBV9
D gene: TRBD1
CDR3 protein: CASSLQGVSYNEQFF
CDR3 DNA: TGTGCCAGCAGCTTACAGGGGGTCTCCTACAATGAGCAGTTCTTC

clone size: once
J gene: TRBJ1-2
V gene: TRBV10-3
D gene: -
CDR3 protein: CAISEVTGKLNYGYTF
CDR3 DNA: TGTGCCATCAGTGAGGTAACAGGCAAGCTTAACTATGGCTACACCTTC

clone size: -
J gene: TRBJ2-1
V gene: TRBV24-1
D gene: TRBD2
CDR3 protein: CATSETSGLYNEQFF
CDR3 DNA: TGTGCCACCAGTGAAACTAGCGGGTTATACAATGAGCAGTTCTTC

clone size: -
J gene: TRBJ2-7
V gene: TRBV7-2
D gene: -
CDR3 protein: CASLSHSKNEQYF
CDR3 DNA: TGTGCCAGCCTCTCTCATAGCAAAAACGAGCAGTACTTC

clone size: -
J gene: TRBJ2-5
V gene: TRBV6-2/TRBV6-3
D gene: -
CDR3 protein: CASSPLSQETQYF
CDR3 DNA: TGTGCCAGCAGCCCCCTCAGCCAAGAGACCCAGTACTTC

clone size: -
J gene: TRBJ1-1
V gene: TRBV14
D gene: -
CDR3 protein: CASSQDVGIGAFF
CDR3 DNA: TGTGCCAGCAGCCAAGACGTGGGGATCGGAGCTTTCTTT

clone size: few
J gene: TRBJ1-6
V gene: TRBV7-9
D gene: -
CDR3 protein: CASSFAPGNSPLHF
CDR3 DNA: TGTGCCAGCAGCTTTGCGCCCGGGAATTCACCCCTCCACTTT

clone size: -
J gene: TRBJ2-7
V gene: TRBV27
D gene: TRBD1
CDR3 protein: CASSFLGQGVISDEQYF
CDR3 DNA: TGTGCCAGCAGTTTTTTGGGACAGGGGGTCATATCGGACGAGCAGTACTTC

clone size: -
J gene: TRBJ2-1
V gene: TRBV4-3
D gene: -
CDR3 protein: CASSQVYSYNEQFF
CDR3 DNA: TGCGCCAGCAGCCAAGTTTACTCCTACAATGAGCAGTTCTTC

clone size: -
J gene: TRBJ1-1
V gene: TRBV25-1
D gene: -
CDR3 protein: CASSGLYTEAFF
CDR3 DNA: TGTGCCAGCAGTGGATTATACACTGAAGCTTTCTTT

clone size: -
J gene: TRBJ2-3
V gene: TRBV2
D gene: TRBD2
CDR3 protein: CASELAGVGADTQYF
CDR3 DNA: TGTGCCAGCGAGCTAGCGGGAGTAGGGGCAGATACGCAGTATTTT

clone size: -
J gene: TRBJ2-3
V gene: TRBV6-2/TRBV6-3
D gene: TRBD2
CDR3 protein: CASSFRLASTDTQYF
CDR3 DNA: TGTGCCAGCAGTTTCCGACTAGCGAGCACAGATACGCAGTATTTT

clone size: -
J gene: TRBJ2-5
V gene: TRBV5-4
D gene: -
CDR3 protein: CASSLPLVETQYF
CDR3 DNA: TGTGCCAGCAGCTTGCCGTTAGTGGAGACCCAGTACTTC

clone size: -
J gene: TRBJ1-2
V gene: TRBV28
D gene: -
CDR3 protein: CASSPYYSGDYGYTF
CDR3 DNA: TGTGCCAGCAGCCCCTACTATAGCGGGGACTATGGCTACACCTTC

clone size: -
J gene: TRBJ1-1
V gene: TRBV3-1/TRBV3-2
D gene: -
CDR3 protein: CASSQQTLNTEAFF
CDR3 DNA: TGTGCCAGCAGCCAGCAAACACTGAACACTGAAGCTTTCTTT

clone size: once
J gene: TRBJ1-2
V gene: TRBV6-2/TRBV6-3
D gene: -
CDR3 protein: CASSPDRLYGYTF
CDR3 DNA: TGTGCCAGCAGTCCGGACAGATTGTATGGCTACACCTTC

clone size: once
J gene: TRBJ1-4
V gene: TRBV7-8
D gene: -
CDR3 protein: CASSLALPNEKLFF
CDR3 DNA: TGTGCCAGCAGCTTAGCGCTCCCCAATGAAAAACTGTTTTTT

clone size: -
J gene: TRBJ2-1
V gene: TRBV5-1
D gene: -
CDR3 protein: CASSLEIAEQFF
CDR3 DNA: TGCGCCAGCAGCTTAGAGATTGCTGAGCAGTTCTTC

clone size: once
J gene: TRBJ1-5
V gene: TRBV28
D gene: -
CDR3 protein: CASSVTGFNQPQHF
CDR3 DNA: TGTGCCAGCAGTGTTACAGGATTCAATCAGCCCCAGCATTTT

clone size: -
J gene: TRBJ2-7
V gene: TRBV11-2
D gene: -
CDR3 protein: CASSLIDGEQYF
CDR3 DNA: TGTGCCAGCAGCTTAATTGATGGGGAGCAGTACTTC

clone size: -
J gene: TRBJ2-3
V gene: TRBV7-3
D gene: -
CDR3 protein: CASSLPGPGADTQYF
CDR3 DNA: TGTGCCAGCAGCCTCCCCGGGCCTGGGGCGGATACGCAGTATTTT

clone size: -
J gene: TRBJ2-2
V gene: TRBV7-2
D gene: -
CDR3 protein: CASSLGRGMSGGELFF
CDR3 DNA: TGTGCCAGCAGCTTAGGTCGGGGGATGAGTGGCGGGGAGCTGTTTTTT

clone size: -
J gene: TRBJ2-3
V gene: TRBV4-3
D gene: TRBD1
CDR3 protein: CASSPRQGPLGDTQYF
CDR3 DNA: TGCGCCAGCAGCCCCAGACAGGGTCCCCTGGGGGATACGCAGTATTTT

clone size: -
J gene: TRBJ2-7
V gene: TRBV10-2
D gene: -
CDR3 protein: CASSDRDKGSYEQYF
CDR3 DNA: TGCGCCAGCAGTGACCGGGACAAAGGCTCCTACGAGCAGTACTTC

clone size: -
J gene: TRBJ2-2
V gene: TRBV5-1
D gene: -
CDR3 protein: CASSLEGGFRSGELFF
CDR3 DNA: TGCGCCAGCAGCTTGGAAGGGGGATTTAGATCCGGGGAGCTGTTTTTT

clone size: -
J gene: TRBJ2-1
V gene: TRBV29-1
D gene: -
CDR3 protein: CSARIPGGYNEQFF
CDR3 DNA: TGCAGCGCCCGAATTCCCGGGGGATACAATGAGCAGTTCTTC

clone size: -
J gene: TRBJ1-1
V gene: TRBV30
D gene: -
CDR3 protein: CAWDGGAREAFF
CDR3 DNA: TGTGCCTGGGATGGGGGGGCGCGGGAAGCTTTCTTT

clone size: -
J gene: TRBJ2-7
V gene: TRBV6-5
D gene: TRBD1
CDR3 protein: CASTIGTGGVREQYF
CDR3 DNA: TGTGCCAGCACCATTGGGACAGGGGGCGTGAGGGAGCAGTACTTC